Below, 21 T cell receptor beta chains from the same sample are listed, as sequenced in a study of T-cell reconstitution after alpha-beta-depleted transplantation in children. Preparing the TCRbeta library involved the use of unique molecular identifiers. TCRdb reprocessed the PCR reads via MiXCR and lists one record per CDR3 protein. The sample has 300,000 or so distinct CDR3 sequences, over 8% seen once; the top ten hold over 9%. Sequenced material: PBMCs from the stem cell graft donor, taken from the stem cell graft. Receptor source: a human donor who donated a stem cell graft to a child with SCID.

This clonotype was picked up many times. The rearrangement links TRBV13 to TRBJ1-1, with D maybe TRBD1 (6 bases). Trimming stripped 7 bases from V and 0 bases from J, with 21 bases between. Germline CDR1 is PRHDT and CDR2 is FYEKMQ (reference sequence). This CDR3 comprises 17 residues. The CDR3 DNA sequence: TGTGCCAGCACCCGCATTGAGGCAGGACAGCTGAACACTGAAGCTTTCTTT. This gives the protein CASTRIEAGQLNTEAFF.

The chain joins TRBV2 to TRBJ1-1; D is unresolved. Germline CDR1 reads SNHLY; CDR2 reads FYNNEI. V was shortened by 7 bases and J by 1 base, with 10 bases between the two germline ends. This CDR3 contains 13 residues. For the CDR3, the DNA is TGTGCCAGCATGAAGAGCAAGAACACTGAAGCTTTCTTT. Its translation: CASMKSKNTEAFF.

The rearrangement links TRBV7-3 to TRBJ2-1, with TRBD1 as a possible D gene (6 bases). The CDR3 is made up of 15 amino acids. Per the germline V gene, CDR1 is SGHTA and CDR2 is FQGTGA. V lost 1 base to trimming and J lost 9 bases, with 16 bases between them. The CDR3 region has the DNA TGTGCCAGCAGCTTAAAACAGGGCGGTGGGTCTGAGCAGTTCTTC. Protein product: CASSLKQGGGSEQFF.

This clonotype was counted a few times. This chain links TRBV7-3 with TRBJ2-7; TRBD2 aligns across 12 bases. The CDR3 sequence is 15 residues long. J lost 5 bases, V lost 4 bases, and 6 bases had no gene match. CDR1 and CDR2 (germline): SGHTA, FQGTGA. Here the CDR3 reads CASSWGLAGLNEQYF. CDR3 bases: TGTGCCAGCAGCTGGGGACTAGCGGGTCTTAACGAGCAGTACTTC.

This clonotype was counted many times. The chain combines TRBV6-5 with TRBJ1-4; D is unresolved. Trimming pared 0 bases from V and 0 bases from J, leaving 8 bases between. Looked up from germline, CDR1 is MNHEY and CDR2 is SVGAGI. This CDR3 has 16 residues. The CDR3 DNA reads TGTGCCAGCAGTTACTCGAGATTTACAACTAATGAAAAACTGTTTTTT. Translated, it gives CASSYSRFTTNEKLFF.

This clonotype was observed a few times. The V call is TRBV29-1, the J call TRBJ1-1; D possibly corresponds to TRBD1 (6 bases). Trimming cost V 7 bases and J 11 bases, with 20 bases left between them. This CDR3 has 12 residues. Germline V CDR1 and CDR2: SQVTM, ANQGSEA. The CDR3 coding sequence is TGCAGCGCCCACATTGCCCGGGGGGCCGCTTTCTTT. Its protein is CSAHIARGAAFF.

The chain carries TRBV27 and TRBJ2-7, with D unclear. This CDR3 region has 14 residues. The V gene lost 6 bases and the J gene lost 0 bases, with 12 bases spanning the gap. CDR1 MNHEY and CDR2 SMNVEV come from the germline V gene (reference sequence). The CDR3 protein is CASSQTPSSYEQYF. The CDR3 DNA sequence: TGTGCCAGCAGCCAAACACCGTCCTCCTACGAGCAGTACTTC.

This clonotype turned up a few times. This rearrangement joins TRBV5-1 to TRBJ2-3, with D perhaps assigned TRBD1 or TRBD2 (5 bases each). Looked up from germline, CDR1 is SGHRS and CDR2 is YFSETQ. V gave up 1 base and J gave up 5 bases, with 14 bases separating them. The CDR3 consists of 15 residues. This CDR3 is CASSLILGVVDTQYF. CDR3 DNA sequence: TGCGCCAGCAGCTTGATACTAGGGGTGGTAGATACGCAGTATTTT.

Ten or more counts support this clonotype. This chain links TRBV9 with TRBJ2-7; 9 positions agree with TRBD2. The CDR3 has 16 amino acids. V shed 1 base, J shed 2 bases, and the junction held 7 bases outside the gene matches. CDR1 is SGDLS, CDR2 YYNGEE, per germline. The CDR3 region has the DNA TGTGCCAGCAGCGTATCGAGCGGGGGGTCACCCTACGAGCAGTACTTC. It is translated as CASSVSSGGSPYEQYF. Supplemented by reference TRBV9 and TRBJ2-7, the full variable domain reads DSGVTQTPKHLITATGQRVTLRCSPRSGDLSVYWYQQSLDQGLQFLIQYYNGEERAKGNILERFSAQQFPDLHSELNLSSLELGDSALYFCASSVSSGGSPYEQYFGPGTRLTVT.

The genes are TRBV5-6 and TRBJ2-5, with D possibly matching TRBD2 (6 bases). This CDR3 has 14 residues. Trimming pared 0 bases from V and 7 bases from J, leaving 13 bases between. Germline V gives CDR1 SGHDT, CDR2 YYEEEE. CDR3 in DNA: TGTGCCAGCAGCTTGGAGGCGGGACTTGGGACCCAGTACTTC. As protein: CASSLEAGLGTQYF.

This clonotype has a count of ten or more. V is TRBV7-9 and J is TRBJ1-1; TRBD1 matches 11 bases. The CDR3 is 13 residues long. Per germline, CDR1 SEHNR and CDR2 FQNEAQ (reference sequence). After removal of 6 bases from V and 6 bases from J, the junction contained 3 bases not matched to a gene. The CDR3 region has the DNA TGTGCCAGCAGGGCGGGACAGGGGGCTGAAGCTTTCTTT. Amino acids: CASRAGQGAEAFF.

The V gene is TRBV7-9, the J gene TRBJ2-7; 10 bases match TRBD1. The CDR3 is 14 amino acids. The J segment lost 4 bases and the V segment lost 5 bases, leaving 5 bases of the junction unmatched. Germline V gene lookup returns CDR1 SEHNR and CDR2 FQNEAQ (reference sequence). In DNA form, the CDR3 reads TGTGCCAGCAGCCCCGGGACAGGGGAGTACGAGCAGTACTTC. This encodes CASSPGTGEYEQYF.

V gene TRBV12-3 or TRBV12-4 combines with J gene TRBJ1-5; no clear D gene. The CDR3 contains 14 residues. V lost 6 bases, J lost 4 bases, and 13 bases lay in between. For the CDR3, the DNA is TGTGCCAGCAGCAAAAGACACGAAAATCAGCCCCAGCATTTT. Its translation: CASSKRHENQPQHF.

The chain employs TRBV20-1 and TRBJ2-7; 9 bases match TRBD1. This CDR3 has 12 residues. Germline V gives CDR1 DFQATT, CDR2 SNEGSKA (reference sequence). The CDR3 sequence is CSALPGQGEQYF. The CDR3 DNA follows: TGCAGCGCCCTCCCGGGACAGGGCGAGCAGTACTTC.

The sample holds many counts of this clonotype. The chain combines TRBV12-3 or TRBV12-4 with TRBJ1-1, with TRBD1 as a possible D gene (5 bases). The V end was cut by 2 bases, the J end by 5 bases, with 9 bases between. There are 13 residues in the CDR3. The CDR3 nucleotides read TGTGCCAGCAGTTTATTGGGGGGAACTGAAGCTTTCTTT. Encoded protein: CASSLLGGTEAFF.

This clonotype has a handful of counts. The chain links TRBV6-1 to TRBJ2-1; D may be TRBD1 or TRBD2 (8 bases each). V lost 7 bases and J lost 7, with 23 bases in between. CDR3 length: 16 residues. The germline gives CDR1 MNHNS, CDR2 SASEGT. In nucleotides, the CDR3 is TGTGCCAGCACCGTCAGGGGGCGGGGGGCCCCGAATGAGCAGTTCTTC. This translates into CASTVRGRGAPNEQFF.

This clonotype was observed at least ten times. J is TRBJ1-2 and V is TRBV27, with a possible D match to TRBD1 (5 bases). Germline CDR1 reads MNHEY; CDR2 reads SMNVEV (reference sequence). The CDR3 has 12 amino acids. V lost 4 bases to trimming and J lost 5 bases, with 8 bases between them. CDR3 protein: CASSSQGYGYTF. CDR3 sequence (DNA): TGTGCCAGCAGTTCGCAGGGTTATGGCTACACCTTC.

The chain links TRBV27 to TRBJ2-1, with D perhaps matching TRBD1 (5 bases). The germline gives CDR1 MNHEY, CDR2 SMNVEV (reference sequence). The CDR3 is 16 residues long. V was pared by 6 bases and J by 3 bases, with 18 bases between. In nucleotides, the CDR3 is TGTGCCAGCAGCCTAAGCAATCCAGGGATCTACAATGAGCAGTTCTTC. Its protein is CASSLSNPGIYNEQFF.

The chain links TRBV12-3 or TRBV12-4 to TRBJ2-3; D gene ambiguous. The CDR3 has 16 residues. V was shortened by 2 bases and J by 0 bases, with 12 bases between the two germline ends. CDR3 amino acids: CASSLMAASSTDTQYF. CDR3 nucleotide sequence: TGTGCCAGCAGTTTAATGGCGGCTTCTAGCACAGATACGCAGTATTTT.

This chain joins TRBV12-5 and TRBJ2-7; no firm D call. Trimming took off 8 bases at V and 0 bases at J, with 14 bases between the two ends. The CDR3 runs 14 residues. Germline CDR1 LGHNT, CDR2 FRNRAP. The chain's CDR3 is CASRPTTSSYEQYF. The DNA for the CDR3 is TGTGCTAGTCGTCCTACAACGAGCTCCTACGAGCAGTACTTC. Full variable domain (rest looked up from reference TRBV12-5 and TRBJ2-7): DARVTQTPRHKVTEMGQEVTMRCQPILGHNTVFWYRQTMMQGLELLAYFRNRAPLDDSGMPKDRFSAEMPDATLATLKIQPSEPRDSAVYFCASRPTTSSYEQYFGPGTRLTVT.

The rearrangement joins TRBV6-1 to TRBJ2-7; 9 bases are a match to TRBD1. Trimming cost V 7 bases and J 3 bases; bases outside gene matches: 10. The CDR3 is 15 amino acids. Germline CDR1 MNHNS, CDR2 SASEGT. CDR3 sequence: CASTLKTGGSYEQYF. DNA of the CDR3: TGTGCCAGCACGCTTAAAACAGGGGGCAGCTACGAGCAGTACTTC.